This TCR beta chain emerged from a study of shared clonotypes between healthy human individuals. Study conclusions and caveats: What rarefaction showed was incomplete sorted-subset sequencing despite large depth.

At a deep level, the assay was run. For sorted subsets, roughly 200 ng DNA per replicate equaled roughly 29,000 T cell genomes. Assay: immunoSEQ multiplex PCR; the TCRdb copy retains only in-frame clones and omits some. The data contain approximately 2,300,000 clones, 92% of them singletons. Trimming took off 5 bases at V and 1 base at J, with 15 bases between the two ends. The CDR3 runs to 15 residues. Germline CDR1 is SEHNR and CDR2 is FQNEAQ (reference sequence). A remark on this clone: Its antigen is currently unknown.

The V and J genes are TRBV7-9 and TRBJ2-7, with no clear D. The origin of this receptor is a man aged 18 to 29 in good health. Some clones in this sample may be carry-over from other donors' samples. The sequenced material came from naive CD4+ T cells from PBMCs. Subset described: CD45RA+ positively selected. The CDR3 region has the DNA TGTGCCAGCAGCCTTCTAGGCGCGCCTTCCTACGAGCAGTACTTC. Residues: CASSLLGAPSYEQYF.